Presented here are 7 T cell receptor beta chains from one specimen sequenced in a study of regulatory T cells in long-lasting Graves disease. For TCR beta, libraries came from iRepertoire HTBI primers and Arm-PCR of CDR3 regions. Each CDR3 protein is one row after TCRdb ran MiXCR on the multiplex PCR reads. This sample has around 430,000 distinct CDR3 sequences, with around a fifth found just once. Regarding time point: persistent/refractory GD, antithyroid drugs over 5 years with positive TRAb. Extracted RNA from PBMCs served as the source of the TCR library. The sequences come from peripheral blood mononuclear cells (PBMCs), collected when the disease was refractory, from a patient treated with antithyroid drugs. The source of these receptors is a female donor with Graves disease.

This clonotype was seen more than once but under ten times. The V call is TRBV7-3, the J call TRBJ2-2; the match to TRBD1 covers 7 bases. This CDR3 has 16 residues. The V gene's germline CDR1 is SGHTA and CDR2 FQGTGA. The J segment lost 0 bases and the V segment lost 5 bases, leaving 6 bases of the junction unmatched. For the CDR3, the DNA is TGTGCCAGCAGCCCTCGGGACAGAGCGAACACCGGGGAGCTGTTTTTT. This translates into CASSPRDRANTGELFF.

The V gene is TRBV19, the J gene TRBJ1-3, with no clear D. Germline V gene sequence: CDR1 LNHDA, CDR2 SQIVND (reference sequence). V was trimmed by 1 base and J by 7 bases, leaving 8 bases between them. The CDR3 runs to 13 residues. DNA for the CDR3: TGTGCCAGTAGTATAGGAGACGGGAACACCATATATTTT. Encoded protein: CASSIGDGNTIYF.

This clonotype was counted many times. The DNA of the CDR3 is TGTGCCAGCAGTTTTCCCGGCCGCGAGCAGTACTTC. Amino acid sequence: CASSFPGREQYF. This chain uses TRBV28 with TRBJ2-7; D not resolved. In germline, CDR1 is MDHEN, CDR2 SYDVKM. Deletions cut 3 bases from V and 6 bases from J, with 9 bases between. The CDR3 length is 12 residues.

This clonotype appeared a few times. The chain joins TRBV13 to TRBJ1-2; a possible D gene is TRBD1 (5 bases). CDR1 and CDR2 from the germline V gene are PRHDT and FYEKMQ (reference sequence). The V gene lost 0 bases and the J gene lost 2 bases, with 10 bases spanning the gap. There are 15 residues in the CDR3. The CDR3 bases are TGTGCCAGCAGCTTAGGCCGGGACGAGAACTATGGCTACACCTTC. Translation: CASSLGRDENYGYTF.

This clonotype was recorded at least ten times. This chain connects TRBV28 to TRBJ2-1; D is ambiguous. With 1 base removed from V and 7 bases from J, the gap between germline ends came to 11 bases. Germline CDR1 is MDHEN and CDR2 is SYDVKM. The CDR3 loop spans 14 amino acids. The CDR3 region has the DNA TGTGCCAGCAGTTTATTGGACGATCGGAATGAGCAGTTCTTC. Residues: CASSLLDDRNEQFF.

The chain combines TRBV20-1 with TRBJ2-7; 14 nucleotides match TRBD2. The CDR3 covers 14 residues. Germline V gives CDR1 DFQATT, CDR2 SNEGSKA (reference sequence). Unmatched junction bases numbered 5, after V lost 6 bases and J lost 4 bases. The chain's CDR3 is CSAGGTSGSYEQYF. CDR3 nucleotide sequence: TGCAGTGCAGGGGGGACTAGCGGGAGTTACGAGCAGTACTTC.

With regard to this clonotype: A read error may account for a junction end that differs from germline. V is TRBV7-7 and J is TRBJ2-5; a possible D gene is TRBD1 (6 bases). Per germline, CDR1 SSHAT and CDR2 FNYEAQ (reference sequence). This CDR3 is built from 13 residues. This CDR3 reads CASSSGARKTQYF. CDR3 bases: TGTGCTAGCAGTTCAGGGGCGCGAAAGACCCAGTACTTC.